This T cell receptor beta chain is from a study of T cell changes during pregnancy in multiple sclerosis. Measured with immunoSEQ multiplex PCR; TCRdb has only the in-frame clones, and not every one. Among fewer than 60,000 clones, 92% were seen once, and the ten largest hold 0.39%. The CDR3 extends over 14 amino acids. J gave up 2 bases and V 5 bases, and 4 bases lay outside the gene matches. Germline assignment: CDR1 SGHTA and CDR2 FQGNSA. This clone is medium-sized within its sample. Specimen: CD4+ T cells from peripheral blood mononuclear cells, collected after pregnancy. The chain uses TRBV7-2 and TRBJ2-5; 8 bases map to TRBD1. The TCR sequence derives from a female donor with multiple sclerosis, enrolled in a pregnancy study. The CDR3 reads CASSPRTGQETQYF. The CDR3 DNA reads as TGTGCCAGCAGCCCTCGGACAGGGCAAGAGACCCAGTACTTC. Looking up the rest from reference TRBV7-2 and TRBJ2-5 gives the full variable domain: GAGVSQSPSNKVTEKGKDVELRCDPISGHTALYWYRQSLGQGLEFLIYFQGNSAPDKSGLPSDRFSAERTGGSVSTLTIQRTQQEDSAVYLCASSPRTGQETQYFGPGTRLLVL.